The clone carrying this T cell receptor beta chain has just a few counts. The antigen remains undetermined. Germline-derived CDR1 and CDR2 are MGHRA and YSYEKL. J was trimmed by 3 bases and V by 0 bases; bases with no gene match: 8. There are 16 residues in the CDR3. This sample was included in a study of beta chain features in type 1 diabetes. On average, the one heparinised blood draw given by each donor was approximately 0.12 L. Investigators reverse transcribed all isolated RNA, so they sequenced expressed TCRB transcripts. An average of about 3.4 million reads was obtained for naive, central memory and regulatory T cell samples. Produced via immunoSEQ multiplex PCR; TCRdb's table is partial and in-frame only. The data hold 200,000 to 300,000 clones, with 14% observed a single time. Study-wide results and limits: The study found that naive, central memory and Treg TCRB repertoires appeared more similar in patients than in healthy donors.

The chain couples TRBV4-1 to TRBJ2-7; TRBD2 matches 7 bases. The clonotype was recovered from a woman aged 40 to 49 in good health. Material for sequencing was naive CD4+ T cells from blood. CDR3: CASSQERAAGYYEQYF. The CDR3 DNA reads TGCGCCAGCAGCCAAGAAAGAGCAGCGGGGTACTACGAGCAGTACTTC.